This T cell receptor (beta chain) was sequenced in a study of cytomegalovirus exposure and HLA in healthy donors (TCRdb year 2017). About the investigation overall: In an earlier analysis of 587 of the donors, 276 Gb of sequence data and some 100 million unique TCR beta sequences from about 190 million T cells were reported. Of the roughly 390 genotyped donors, approximately 83% fell in the genetic ancestry cluster associated with self-reported Caucasian donors. Several DR-DQ haplotypes were handled as single units for association and clustering, since linkage in the cohort was strong. Typing coverage varied by locus: about 620-630 donors for A, B, C, DRB1 and DQB1; roughly 500 for DQA1; approximately 610 for DPA1; approximately 490 for DPB1. A later analysis re-analyzed previously published TCR beta repertoires from roughly 690 donors and added high-resolution HLA genotyping to study TCR occurrence patterns. To predict cytomegalovirus infection status, the study combined high-throughput TCR immunosequencing, statistical association of individual TCRs with disease status, and machine learning. A separate validation cohort of 100 to 150 different subjects was used in addition to the approximately 700-subject first cohort. Every repertoire in the discovery cohort had been generated on one and the same sequencing platform. An earlier analysis of nearly 600 of the donors applied high-throughput TCR beta sequencing to assess whether each TCR beta V gene segment acted as functional or pseudogenic. The study aimed to test whether cataloging public T cell receptors could reveal signatures of past pathogen exposure. Approximately 300 gigabases of sequencing data and about 92 million unique TCR sequences made up an early release that covered approximately 650 HLA-typed donors. Rather than drawing on any new phenotypic data, the later analysis identified candidate immune exposures from TCR beta sequences and the way those sequences occurred across donors. The study profiled the T cell repertoires of 666 subjects by immunosequencing and related them to cytomegalovirus serostatus. On average, roughly 240,000 unique TCR beta nucleotide sequences were sequenced per donor among 398 genotyped donors of the cohort, with roughly 18% of those sequences being non-productive. A later genetic analysis used genome-wide SNP genotypes for about 65% of the roughly 700 donors, treating that subset as a discovery cohort. HLA typing included class I and class II loci at four-digit resolution. Donor age, sex, ethnicity and CMV serostatus were compiled alongside the repertoire data.

About this clone itself: Its antigen is still unknown. Sequence at one end of the junction differs from germline and may be a read error.

As encoded in the germline V gene (reference sequence), CDR1 is SSHAT while CDR2 is FNYEAQ. The CDR3 holds 13 amino acids from the cysteine to the phenylalanine. Only the CDR3 DNA stays, 39 bases, in frame from base 1. Study-level results and caveats: Presence/absence analyses assumed roughly uniform sequencing depth across donors, an assumption that may not hold. A further reported finding was that TCR beta sequences accurately predicted the HLA-A and HLA-B alleles for most subjects in the first cohort. Broadly in line with IMGT annotations, most TCR beta V segments showed up in productive rearrangements about 87% or about 30% of the time in an earlier analysis of about 500 of the donors. It was suggested by the authors that the approach could potentially be generalized to other disease states and immunological phenotypes. Over 15 rarely observed V segments, including chromosome 9 orphons, were excluded from the earlier analysis of just under 600 of the donors because counts were too low. When HLA alleles, especially DR and DQ, strongly co-occurred, TCR associations were difficult to assign to individual alleles. In a later analysis, several top co-occurrence clusters were reported to appear linked to parvovirus B19, influenza, CMV and Epstein-Barr virus. This cohort had only TCR beta chains sequenced, and the lack of alpha or paired-chain data limited which features could be detected. Some IMGT-functional V segments, including TRBV6-2 and TRBV6-3, could not be distinguished by the 87-base-pair reads and were therefore excluded. In vitro tests confirmed that a few of the cytomegalovirus-associated TCR beta chains recognize cytomegalovirus antigens. A later analysis found that HLA-associated TCR beta chains were more clonally expanded and had lower generation probabilities than equally common non-associated chains. A cluster of highly shared sequence variants was judged likely to represent a technical artifact of the sequencing pipeline. In a later genetic analysis, a missense DCLRE1C variant was associated with V-gene and J-gene trimming of TCR beta chains, and the association was replicated in an independent cohort. In the study, some 160 TCR beta chains were listed as associated with cytomegalovirus. A later genetic analysis reported fewer N-insertions in productive TCRs among donors in an Asian-associated ancestry cluster than the roughly 640-donor mean. In both the original and validation cohorts, the classifier was reported to diagnose cytomegalovirus status with high specificity and sensitivity. Linkage disequilibrium might explain the correlated functional status among segregating V segments, but an unknown experimental factor could not be excluded. At a false discovery rate of 0.05, a later analysis linked 16,951 TCR beta sequences to specific HLA alleles. In a later analysis, most CMV-associated TCR beta chains were found to appear HLA-restricted, with HLA associations seemingly driven largely by CMV exposure. Most TCR sequences were seen in very few donors, while some public TCRs were found in many individuals. Because HLA typing was missing for some donors at each locus, association tests included only the typed subset. The only immune exposure information available for the cohort was CMV serostatus. In a later analysis, TCR association rates were found to vary across HLA loci, with the most associated TCRs seen for DRB1 alleles and the fewest for HLA-C alleles.

Library prep was done by the immunoSEQ multiplex PCR assay. A mixture of 60 forward primers for TCR Vbeta segments and 13 reverse primers for TCR Jbeta segments was used in the multiplex PCR. A multiplex PCR assay on genomic DNA amplified the CDR3 region of rearranged TCR beta genes. On the Illumina HiSeq System, the amplified TCR beta libraries were sequenced as 87-base-pair reads. In the paper's pipeline: A later analysis tallied tens of millions of unique TCR beta chains across the 610 or so repertoires, and some 10 million of those chains were shared by two or more donors. A nearest-neighbor algorithm error-corrected the raw reads and collapsed the reads into unique sequences, merging closely related sequences to remove PCR and sequencing errors. V, D and J gene segments were assigned by aligning CDR3 sequences to IMGT reference sequences. For a sequence to be retained, a match of at least six nucleotides was required to both a V gene segment and a J gene segment. A rearrangement counted as productive if the CDR3 had no stop codons and remained in frame with V and J, and every other rearrangement counted as non-productive. Following IMGT convention, CDR3 was defined as the stretch from the second conserved V-encoded cysteine to the conserved J-encoded phenylalanine. The earlier analysis of a few hundred of the donors excluded any sequence lacking an unambiguous match to a single V gene segment. In an earlier analysis of roughly 600 of the donors, a V segment was called functional when productive rearrangements were above 56.7%, and segregating when the standard deviation between donors exceeded 5%. A statistical classification framework was built to diagnose cytomegalovirus status from the catalog of TCR beta chain sequences. V and J gene assignment, in a later analysis, came from comparing TCR nucleotide sequences with IMGT/GENE-DB human TR gene sequences. The TCRdist pipeline was used in a later analysis to assign CDR3 sequences and most-parsimonious VDJ recombination scenarios. In a later analysis, each TCR beta chain was defined by its CDR3 amino acid sequence together with its V-gene family, and reads without a unique V-gene family were excluded. As a way to deal with suspected cross-contamination and a sequencing artifact, a later analysis dropped 450 to 700 nucleotide sequences that were highly shared and had low generation probability. For each public chain, a later analysis derived a clonal expansion index from normalized ranks of inferred template counts within each repertoire. Generation probabilities in a later analysis came from a VDJ recombination model fitted to out-of-frame rearrangements, and those results were checked against IGoR. In a later analysis, TCR-TCR, TCR-HLA and TCR-CMV co-occurrence was scored with hypergeometric tests, and a repertoire-size bias correction was applied to TCR pairs. In a later analysis, false discovery rates were estimated by permuting HLA or CMV assignments 20 times. In a later analysis, co-occurring TCRs were grouped using DBSCAN, with TCRdist sequence similarity added in when clustering inside HLA-allele-positive subsets. For co-occurrence clustering, repertoires with fewer than 30,000 or more than 120,000 public chains were excluded, along with about five repertoires with anomalous nucleotide sharing. What TCRdb holds here is the immuneACCESS table cut down to in-frame rearrangements. Part of the clones is not present; checked against another copy, under half of the missing clones reflect an unresolved V gene, and the others are unexplained. The DNA was the basis for D and trimming; V, J and clone size are from that table. In this sample the table shows fewer than 200,000 clones, roughly 70% of which occur a single time. The top ten constitute roughly 1.6% of the sample.

In total, approximately 700 healthy bone marrow donors made up the cohort. At the time of sampling, all cohort members were nominally healthy, though unrecorded immune exposures were likely present. The donor was CMV seronegative and was included in the group of 352 seronegative cohort members. Every donor gave a peripheral blood sample, and the peripheral blood mononuclear cells from that sample were used for TCR beta sequencing. Genomic DNA was extracted from the blood cell samples with the Qiagen DNeasy Blood Extraction Kit. Sample: PBMCs. The receptor was isolated from a girl aged 10 to 17 in good health and CMV-seronegative. Recombination linked TRBV7-7 to TRBJ1-1, with a weak D call of TRBD1 (5 bases match). The CDR3 loop reads CASSLQEDTEAFF. The sequenced DNA is TGTGCTAGCAGCTTACAGGAGGACACTGAAGCTTTCTTT.